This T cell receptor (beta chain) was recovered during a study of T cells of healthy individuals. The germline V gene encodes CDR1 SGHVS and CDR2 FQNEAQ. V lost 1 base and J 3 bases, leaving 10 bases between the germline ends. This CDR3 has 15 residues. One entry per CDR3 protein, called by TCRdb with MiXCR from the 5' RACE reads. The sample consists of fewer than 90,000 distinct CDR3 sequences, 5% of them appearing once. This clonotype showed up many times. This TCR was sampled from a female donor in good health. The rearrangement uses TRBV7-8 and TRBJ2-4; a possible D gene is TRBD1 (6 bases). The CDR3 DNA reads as TGTGCCAGCAGCTTAGTACAGGGTGGCAAAAACATTCAGTACTTC. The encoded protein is CASSLVQGGKNIQYF.